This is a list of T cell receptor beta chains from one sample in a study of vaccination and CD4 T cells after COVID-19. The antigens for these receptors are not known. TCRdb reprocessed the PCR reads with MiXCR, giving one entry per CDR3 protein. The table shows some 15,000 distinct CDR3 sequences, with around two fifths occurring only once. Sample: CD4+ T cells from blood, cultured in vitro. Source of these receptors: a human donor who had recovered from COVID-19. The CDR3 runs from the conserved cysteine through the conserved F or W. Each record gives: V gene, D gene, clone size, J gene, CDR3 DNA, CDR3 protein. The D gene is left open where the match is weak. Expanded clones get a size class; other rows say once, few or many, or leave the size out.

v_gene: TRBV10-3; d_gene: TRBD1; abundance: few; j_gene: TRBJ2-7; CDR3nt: TGTGCCATCACCAAGGACAGGGGCTACGAGCAGTACTTC; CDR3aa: CAITKDRGYEQYF
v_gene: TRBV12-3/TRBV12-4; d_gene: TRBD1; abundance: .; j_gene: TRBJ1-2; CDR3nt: TGTGCCAGCAGATGGGACAGTGGATATGGCTACACCTTC; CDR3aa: CASRWDSGYGYTF
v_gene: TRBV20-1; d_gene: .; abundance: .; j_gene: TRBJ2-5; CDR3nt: TGCAGTGCTCCCCAGGGTTTTTGGGAGACCCAGTACTTC; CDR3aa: CSAPQGFWETQYF
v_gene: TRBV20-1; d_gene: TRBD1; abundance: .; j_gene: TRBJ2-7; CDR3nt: TGCAGTGCTCTCGTCTCAGCCTTCAGGGGGCGCGAGCAGTACTTC; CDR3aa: CSALVSAFRGREQYF
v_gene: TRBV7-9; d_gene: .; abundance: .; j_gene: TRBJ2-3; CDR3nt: TGTGCCAGCAGCAGTGGGACCGGTCCAGATACGCAGTATTTT; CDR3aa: CASSSGTGPDTQYF
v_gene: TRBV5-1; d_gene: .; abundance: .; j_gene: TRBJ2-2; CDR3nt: TGCGCCAGCAGCTTGGAAGCGGGCGGGGAGCTGTTTTTT; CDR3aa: CASSLEAGGELFF
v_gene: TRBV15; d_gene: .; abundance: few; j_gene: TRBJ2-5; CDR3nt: TGTGCCACCAGCAGAGAGGCGGGTTCGGGGACCCAGTACTTC; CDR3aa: CATSREAGSGTQYF
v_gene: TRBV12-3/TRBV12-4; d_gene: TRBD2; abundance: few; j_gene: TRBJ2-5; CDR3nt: TGTGCCAGCAGTTTTACCCGGACTAGCGGGACTTGGGGTGAGACCCAGTACTTC; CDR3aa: CASSFTRTSGTWGETQYF
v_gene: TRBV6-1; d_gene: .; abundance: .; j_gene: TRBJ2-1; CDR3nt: TGTGCCAGCAGCGATTACCCACACTACAATGAGCAGTTCTTC; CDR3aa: CASSDYPHYNEQFF
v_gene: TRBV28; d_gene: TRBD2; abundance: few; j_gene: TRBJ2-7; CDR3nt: TGTGCCAGCAGTTCACTAGCGGGGCCTACCTACTACGAGCAGTACTTC; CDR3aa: CASSSLAGPTYYEQYF
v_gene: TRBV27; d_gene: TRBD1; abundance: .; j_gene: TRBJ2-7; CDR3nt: TGTGCCAGCAGCCCGGACAGGGACGAGCAGTACTTC; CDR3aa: CASSPDRDEQYF
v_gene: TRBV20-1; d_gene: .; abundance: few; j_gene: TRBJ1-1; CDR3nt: TGCAGTGCTAGAGGAATCATGAACACTGAAGCTTTCTTT; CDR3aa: CSARGIMNTEAFF
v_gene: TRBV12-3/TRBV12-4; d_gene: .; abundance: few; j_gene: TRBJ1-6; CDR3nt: TGTGCCAGCACCGGGGACGGTAATTCACCCCTCCACTTT; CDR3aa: CASTGDGNSPLHF
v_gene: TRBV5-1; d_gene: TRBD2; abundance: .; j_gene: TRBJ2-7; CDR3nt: TGCGCCAGCAGCTTGGCTAGCGGGAGCTACGAGCAGTACTTC; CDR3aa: CASSLASGSYEQYF
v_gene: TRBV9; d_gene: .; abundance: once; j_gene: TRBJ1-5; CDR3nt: TGTGCCAGCAGCGTAGGTTTCAATCAGCCCCAGCATTTT; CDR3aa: CASSVGFNQPQHF
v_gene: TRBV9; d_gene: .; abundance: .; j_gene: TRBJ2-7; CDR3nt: TGTGCCAGCAGCGTAGGCGGGGGCAGGGAGATCTACGAGCAGTACTTC; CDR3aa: CASSVGGGREIYEQYF
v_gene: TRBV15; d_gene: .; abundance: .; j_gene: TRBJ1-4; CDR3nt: TGTGCCACCAGCAGAGCAGGGAGTAATGAAAAACTGTTTTTT; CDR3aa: CATSRAGSNEKLFF
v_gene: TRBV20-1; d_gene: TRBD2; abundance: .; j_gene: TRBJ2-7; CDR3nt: TGCAGTGCCCAGGGACTAGCGGGAACCTACGAGCAGTACTTC; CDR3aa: CSAQGLAGTYEQYF
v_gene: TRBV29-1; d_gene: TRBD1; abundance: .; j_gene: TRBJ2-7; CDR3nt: TGCAGCGGACGTATGGACAGGTTTATCTACGAGCAGTACTTC; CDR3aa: CSGRMDRFIYEQYF
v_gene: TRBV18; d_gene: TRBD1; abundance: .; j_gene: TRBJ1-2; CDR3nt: TGTGCCAGCTCACCGGACAGGGCTAACTATGGCTACACCTTC; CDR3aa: CASSPDRANYGYTF
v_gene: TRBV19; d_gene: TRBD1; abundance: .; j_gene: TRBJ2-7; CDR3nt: TGTGCCAGTAGTAAGGACAGGGGGCACTACGAGCAGTACTTC; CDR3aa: CASSKDRGHYEQYF
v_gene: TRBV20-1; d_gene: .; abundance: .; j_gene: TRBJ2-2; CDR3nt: TGCAGTGCCACCTACTCCCTCGGGGAGCTGTTTTTT; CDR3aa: CSATYSLGELFF
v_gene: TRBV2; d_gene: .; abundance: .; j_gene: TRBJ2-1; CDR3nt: TGTGCCAGCAGTTTCGGGACGCCATACAATGAGCAGTTCTTC; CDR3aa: CASSFGTPYNEQFF
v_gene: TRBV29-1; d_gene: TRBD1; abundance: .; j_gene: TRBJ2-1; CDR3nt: TGCAGCGCGGGACAGGGGGGCCGGGAGCAGTTCTTC; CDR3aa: CSAGQGGREQFF
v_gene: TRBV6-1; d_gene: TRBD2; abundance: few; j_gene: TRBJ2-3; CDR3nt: TGTGCCACCCAGCAGCGGGAATACACAGATACGCAGTATTTT; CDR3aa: CATQQREYTDTQYF
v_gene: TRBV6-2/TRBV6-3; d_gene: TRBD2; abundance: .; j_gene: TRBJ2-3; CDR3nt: TGTGCCAGCAGTTACCCTAGCGGTACCACAGATACGCAGTATTTT; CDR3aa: CASSYPSGTTDTQYF
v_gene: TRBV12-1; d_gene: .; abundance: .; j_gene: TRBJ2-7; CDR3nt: TGTGCCAGCAGCTTAGGGCGCGGGAGGGCGGGCGAGCAGTACTTC; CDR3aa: CASSLGRGRAGEQYF
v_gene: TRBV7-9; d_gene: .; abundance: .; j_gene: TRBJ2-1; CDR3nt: TGTGCCAGCAGCTTTGAACCGGGACACGGTTCCAATGAGCAGTTCTTC; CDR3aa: CASSFEPGHGSNEQFF
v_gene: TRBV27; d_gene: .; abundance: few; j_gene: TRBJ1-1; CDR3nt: TGTGCCAGCAGTTTCTTTGGGGGGCCCACTGAAGCTTTCTTT; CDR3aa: CASSFFGGPTEAFF
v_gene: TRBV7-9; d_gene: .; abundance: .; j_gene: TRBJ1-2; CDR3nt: TGTGCCAGCAGCTTAACCGGTTATGGCTACACCTTC; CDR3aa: CASSLTGYGYTF
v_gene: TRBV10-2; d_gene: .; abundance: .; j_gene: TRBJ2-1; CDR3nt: TGCGCCAGCAGGACGAGTATCCTCTCCTACAATGAGCAGTTCTTC; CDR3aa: CASRTSILSYNEQFF
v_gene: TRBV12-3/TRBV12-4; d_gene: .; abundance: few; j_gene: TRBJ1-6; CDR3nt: TGTGCCAGCGCCAGGGACGGCCAAAGGAGTTCACCCCTCCACTTT; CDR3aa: CASARDGQRSSPLHF
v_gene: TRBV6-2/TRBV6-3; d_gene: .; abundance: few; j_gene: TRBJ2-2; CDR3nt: TGTGCCAGCAGACGAGTGACCGGGGAGCTGTTTTTT; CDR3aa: CASRRVTGELFF
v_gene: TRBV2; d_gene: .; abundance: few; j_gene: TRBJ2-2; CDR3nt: TGTGCCAGCAGGTGGGCAGAAACCGGGGAGCTGTTTTTT; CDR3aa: CASRWAETGELFF
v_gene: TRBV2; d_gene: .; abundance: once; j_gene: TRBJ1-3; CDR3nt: TGTGCCAGCAGTGCGTGGCGCGACAACTCTGGAAACACCATATATTTT; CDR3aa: CASSAWRDNSGNTIYF
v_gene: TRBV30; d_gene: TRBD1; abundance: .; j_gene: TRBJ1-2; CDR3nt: TGTGCCTGGGCCGGGACAGGGCACCCCCGGGGATATGGCTACACCTTC; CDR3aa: CAWAGTGHPRGYGYTF
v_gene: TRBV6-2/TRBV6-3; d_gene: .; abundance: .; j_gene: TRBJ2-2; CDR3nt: TGTGCCAGCAGTTACAGACAGCTTCCCGGGGAGCTGTTTTTT; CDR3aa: CASSYRQLPGELFF
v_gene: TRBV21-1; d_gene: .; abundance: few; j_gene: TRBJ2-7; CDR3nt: TGTGCCAGCAGCAAAGTAAGGATAGGGCGCCGGGGCCACGAGCAGTACTTC; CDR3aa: CASSKVRIGRRGHEQYF